Listed below are T cell receptor beta chains from one sample, sequenced in a study of OX40 agonist ivuxolimab in advanced cancers. The method was immunoSEQ multiplex PCR; TCRdb's version includes in-frame clones alone and lacks a portion of them. The data hold more than 85,000 clones, with roughly 89% observed a single time. The input for sequencing was CD4+ or CD8+ T cells sorted from blood, taken in a trial of the OX40 agonist ivuxolimab. The receptors originated from an adult with an advanced solid tumor such as melanoma, head and neck, liver or kidney cancer. CDR3s include the opening cysteine and the closing phenylalanine or tryptophan. The D gene is left open where the match is weak. Expanded clones get a size class; other rows say once, few or many, or leave the size out.

clone_size d_call j_call v_call cdr3_aa cdr3_nt
- - TRBJ2-5 TRBV6-1 CASSLNGFQETQYF TGTGCCAGCAGTTTGAATGGTTTCCAAGAGACCCAGTACTTC
- TRBD2 TRBJ2-5 TRBV7-9 CASSSRVTSGSGETQYF TGTGCCAGCAGCTCGAGAGTGACTAGCGGGAGTGGTGAGACCCAGTACTTC
- - TRBJ2-3 TRBV18 CASSPPARGPDTQYF TGTGCCAGCTCACCACCAGCCAGAGGGCCAGATACGCAGTATTTT
- - TRBJ2-2 TRBV5-1 CASSGPQRTVNTGELFF TGCGCCAGCAGCGGCCCCCAGAGGACCGTGAACACCGGGGAGCTGTTTTTT
- - TRBJ1-2 TRBV6-6 CASTLSWGDYGYTF TGTGCCAGCACTCTATCGTGGGGGGACTATGGCTACACCTTC
- TRBD1 TRBJ2-7 TRBV10-3 CATSGTGTPYEQYF TGTGCCACATCCGGGACAGGAACCCCCTACGAGCAGTACTTC
once - TRBJ2-5 TRBV7-8 CASSLGVQVQETQYF TGTGCCAGCAGCTTAGGGGTCCAGGTCCAAGAGACCCAGTACTTC
- TRBD1 TRBJ1-2 TRBV19 CASLRGLDYGYTF TGTGCCAGCCTCAGGGGGCTTGACTATGGCTACACCTTC
- - TRBJ1-3 TRBV2 CASGISEGNTIYF TGTGCCAGCGGAATCTCGGAAGGAAACACCATATATTTT
- - TRBJ2-1 TRBV7-3 CASSLAYYNEQFF TGTGCCAGCAGCTTAGCGTACTACAATGAGCAGTTCTTC
- TRBD1 TRBJ1-1 TRBV6-5 CASSRQGAGGTEAFF TGTGCCAGCAGCCGACAGGGGGCCGGTGGCACTGAAGCTTTCTTT
- - TRBJ2-7 TRBV18 CASSPGDLYEQYF TGTGCCAGCTCACCAGGGGATCTCTACGAGCAGTACTTC
- - TRBJ1-4 TRBV13 CASSSIRTPTGEKLFF TGTGCCAGCAGCTCCATCCGGACACCCACGGGGGAAAAACTGTTTTTT
- - TRBJ1-2 TRBV28 CASTRGQDWGYTF TGTGCCAGCACTAGAGGCCAGGACTGGGGCTACACCTTC
- - TRBJ2-2 TRBV5-4 CAIKGGNTGELFF TGTGCCATCAAGGGAGGGAACACCGGGGAGCTGTTTTTT
- - TRBJ1-2 TRBV10-3 CAITEGGLQGGGYTF TGTGCCATCACCGAGGGGGGTTTACAGGGAGGTGGCTACACCTTC
once TRBD2 TRBJ2-4 TRBV6-1 CASGETSGSRNIQYF TGTGCCAGCGGGGAAACTAGCGGGAGTCGGAACATTCAGTACTTC
- - TRBJ2-1 TRBV11-2 CASSPGTYNEQFF TGTGCCAGCAGCCCCGGGACCTACAATGAGCAGTTCTTC
- - TRBJ2-7 TRBV29-1 CSVGSSYEQYF TGCAGCGTGGGGAGCTCCTACGAGCAGTACTTC
- TRBD1 TRBJ2-7 TRBV29-1 CSVGTGRSYEQYF TGCAGCGTCGGGACAGGCCGGTCCTACGAGCAGTACTTC
- - TRBJ2-3 TRBV7-2 CASSLYLGAAADTQYF TGTGCCAGCAGCTTATATCTAGGGGCGGCGGCAGATACGCAGTATTTT
- TRBD2 TRBJ2-7 TRBV10-2 CASSPQLAGPRYEQYF TGCGCCAGCAGTCCACAACTAGCGGGTCCTCGGTACGAGCAGTACTTC
- TRBD2 TRBJ2-7 TRBV28 CASSLITGLVRSYEQYF TGTGCCAGCAGTTTAATTACCGGACTAGTTAGAAGCTACGAGCAGTACTTC
- - TRBJ2-3 TRBV21-1 CASSKGLRETDTQYF TGTGCCAGCAGCAAGGGTTTGCGGGAGACAGATACGCAGTATTTT
- TRBD2 TRBJ2-3 TRBV5-1 CASSSGLAGEVDTQYF TGCGCCAGCAGCTCCGGACTAGCGGGAGAAGTAGATACGCAGTATTTT
- - TRBJ2-7 TRBV19 CASTHPWGETREYF TGTGCCAGTACCCACCCCTGGGGGGAAACGAGGGAGTACTTC
once - TRBJ2-1 TRBV7-2 CASRKGRGEQFF TGTGCCAGCAGGAAAGGGAGAGGTGAGCAGTTCTTC
- - TRBJ2-7 TRBV9 CASSVDLGSYEQYF TGTGCCAGCAGCGTAGATCTAGGGTCCTACGAGCAGTACTTC
- - TRBJ2-1 TRBV19 CASSIAGGPYNEQFF TGTGCCAGTAGTATCGCGGGCGGGCCCTACAATGAGCAGTTCTTC
- - TRBJ2-3 TRBV19 CASSIDIHGGDTQYF TGTGCCAGTAGTATAGATATACACGGTGGAGATACGCAGTATTTT
once - TRBJ1-3 TRBV18 CASSPAGLSSGNTIYF TGTGCCAGCTCACCCGCAGGACTCAGCTCTGGAAACACCATATATTTT
- - TRBJ2-3 TRBV27 CASSLWGILWRGNTQYF TGTGCCAGCAGTTTATGGGGGATACTATGGAGGGGGAACACGCAGTATTTT